The 4 T cell receptor delta chains in this list originate from one sample, sequenced in a study of gamma-delta T cells after stem cell transplantation. TCRdb redid clone calling on the RT-PCR reads using CATT. This table has approximately 2,600 delta-chain clones, 20% to 25% appearing once. Sequenced input: gamma-delta T cells. All receptors derive from a human donor. It is not recorded whose cells these are; they may come from a transplant donor.

Remarks on this clone: Since a much larger clone is just one base distant, this may be a read error. V gene TRDV2 combines with J gene TRDJ1; 12 nucleotides match TRDD3. Germline V gene lookup returns CDR1 GEAIGNYY and CDR2 EKD. This CDR3 comprises 17 residues. The CDR3 DNA sequence: TGTGCCCGTGACTCGAGAGCTGGGGGATACGGGGCCGATAAACTCATCTTT. Translating it yields CARDSRAGGYGADKLIF.

CDR3 loop: CAIVERSGDNLRRADKLIF. Here the CDR3 DNA reads TGTGCTATTGTGGAAAGAAGCGGAGATAACCTACGCCGCGCCGATAAACTCATCTTT. A J gene of TRDJ1 was called, though the V gene was not; TRDD3, as called in the table, went unchecked against the DNA. This CDR3 has 19 amino acids.

The J gene is TRDJ3, the V gene TRDV2; 7 bases match TRDD3. CDR3 length equals 18 residues. CDR1 GEAIGNYY and CDR2 EKD come from the germline V gene. V lost 2 bases, J lost 8 bases, and 14 bases stayed unmatched. The CDR3 is CACDNPGGYSLYTRQMFF. CDR3 nucleotide sequence: TGTGCCTGTGACAATCCTGGGGGCTACTCCTTGTACACCCGACAGATGTTTTTC.

The rearrangement joins TRDV2 to TRDJ1; D is unresolved. TCRdb records no J gene; here it was assigned by comparing the DNA to germline. Germline V gene lookup returns CDR1 GEAIGNYY and CDR2 EKD. This CDR3 comprises 18 residues. The V end lost 1 base, the J end lost 1 base, and 21 bases lay between the germline ends. CDR3 sequence: CACDTSTAVYRITDKLIF. DNA for the CDR3: TGTGCCTGTGACACTTCTACTGCGGTATATCGGATCACCGATAAACTCATCTTT.